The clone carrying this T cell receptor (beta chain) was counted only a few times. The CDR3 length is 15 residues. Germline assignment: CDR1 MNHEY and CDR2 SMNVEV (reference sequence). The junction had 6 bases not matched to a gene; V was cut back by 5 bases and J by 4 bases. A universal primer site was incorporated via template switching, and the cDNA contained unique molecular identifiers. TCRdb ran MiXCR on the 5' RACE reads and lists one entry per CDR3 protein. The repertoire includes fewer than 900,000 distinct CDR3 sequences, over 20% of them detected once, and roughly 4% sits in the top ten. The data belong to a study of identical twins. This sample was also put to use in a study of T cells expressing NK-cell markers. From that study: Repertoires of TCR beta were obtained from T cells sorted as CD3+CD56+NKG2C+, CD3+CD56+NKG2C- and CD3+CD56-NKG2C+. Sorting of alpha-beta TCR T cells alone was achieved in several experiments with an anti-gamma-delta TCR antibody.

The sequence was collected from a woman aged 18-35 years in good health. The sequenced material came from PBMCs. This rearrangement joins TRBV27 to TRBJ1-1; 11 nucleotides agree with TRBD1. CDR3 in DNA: TGTGCCAGCAGTGCCCGCGGGACAGGGGGCACTGAAGCTTTCTTT. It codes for CASSARGTGGTEAFF.